One and the same sample provided the 9 T cell receptor beta chains below, sequenced in a study of CD4 and CD8 cells across lung adenocarcinoma regions. TCRdb reprocessed the PCR reads via MiXCR and lists one record per CDR3 protein. The sample lists roughly 20,000 distinct CDR3 sequences, about 53% seen once, with roughly a quarter in the top ten. Input material: CD8+ T cells from the center of a lung tumor. Source of these receptors: a female donor with lung adenocarcinoma. The CD4 and CD8 labels of this study may be unreliable.

This chain joins TRBV11-2 and TRBJ2-4, with D possibly matching TRBD1 (5 bases). The CDR3 runs 16 residues. Trimming cost V 1 base and J 0 bases, with 10 bases left between them. Germline assignment: CDR1 SGHAT and CDR2 FQNNGV. The CDR3 spells CASSLGHRLAKNIQYF. The CDR3 DNA is TGTGCCAGCAGCTTAGGTCACAGGCTAGCCAAAAACATTCAGTACTTC.

The DNA for the CDR3 is TGCAGTGCGCCTCCACAGGGGGCATTTGAGACCCAGTACTTC. Translating gives CSAPPQGAFETQYF. The V gene is TRBV20-1, the J gene TRBJ2-5; 9 nucleotides agree with TRBD1. The CDR3 spans 14 residues. In germline, CDR1 is DFQATT, CDR2 SNEGSKA (reference sequence). J gave up 5 bases and V 6 bases, and 10 bases lay outside the gene matches.

The genes are TRBV6-1 and TRBJ2-1, with TRBD2 matching 9 bases. The DNA end is a closer match to TRBJ2-7, so the J assignment may be wrong. The V gene's germline CDR1 is MNHNS and CDR2 SASEGT. The CDR3 spans 15 residues. The CDR3 here is CASSEWAGGRYEQYF. In DNA, the CDR3 is TGTGCCAGCAGTGAGTGGGCGGGAGGGCGCTACGAGCAGTACTTC.

This CDR3 is CSARTTSGNYMGYNEQFF. As DNA, the CDR3 is TGCAGTGCTAGAACGACTAGCGGGAACTACATGGGGTACAATGAGCAGTTCTTC. J is TRBJ2-1 and V is TRBV20-1; 11 nucleotides align to TRBD2. Losses at the gene ends were 2 bases for V and 4 bases for J; bases not matched to a gene: 13. The CDR3 runs to 18 residues. Germline V gene sequence: CDR1 DFQATT, CDR2 SNEGSKA (reference sequence).

This clonotype ranks as medium-sized (0.01 to 0.1%). The V call is TRBV6-5, the J call TRBJ2-1; 7 nucleotides align to TRBD1. The closer fit of TRBJ2-7 to the DNA end suggests the J call may be wrong. Germline V CDR1 and CDR2: MNHEY, SVGAGI. The CDR3 runs 15 residues. The CDR3 bases are TGTGCCAGCAGTTACGGTAGGGGGCGAGTTGACGAGCAGTACTTC. Its translation is CASSYGRGRVDEQYF.

This clonotype is medium-sized by share. The J gene is TRBJ2-1, the V gene TRBV27, with D possibly TRBD2 on 6 matching bases. The V gene's germline CDR1 is MNHEY and CDR2 SMNVEV (reference sequence). Deletions cut 3 bases from V and 2 bases from J, with 14 bases between. The CDR3 is made up of 16 amino acids. In DNA form, the CDR3 reads TGTGCCAGCAGTTTTGGGTCGGGGGAAACCTACAATGAGCAGTTCTTC. Amino acids: CASSFGSGETYNEQFF.

This clonotype has a handful of counts. This chain links TRBV6-1 with TRBJ2-3; 9 bases align to TRBD1. V trimming: 4 bases; J trimming: 5 bases; junction bases outside the gene matches: 1. Germline V gene sequence: CDR1 MNHNS, CDR2 SASEGT. The CDR3 is 13 residues long. In DNA, the CDR3 is TGTGCCAGCAGTGGACAGGGGGTAGATACGCAGTATTTT. Encoded protein: CASSGQGVDTQYF.

Judged by abundance, this clonotype is medium-sized. The rearrangement links TRBV6-6 to TRBJ2-1, with 9 bases that match TRBD1. The CDR3 length is 16 residues. The junction had 9 bases not matched to a gene; V was cut back by 5 bases and J by 4 bases. CDR1 MNHNY and CDR2 SVGAGI come from the germline V gene (reference sequence). This CDR3 reads CASSRGQGMLYNEQFF. The CDR3 DNA reads as TGTGCCAGCAGTCGGGGACAGGGAATGTTGTACAATGAGCAGTTCTTC.

CDR3 amino acids: CASSLNSNYGYTF. For the CDR3, the DNA is TGTGCCAGCAGTTTGAACTCTAACTATGGCTACACCTTC. This chain uses TRBV27 with TRBJ1-2, with no clear D. Germline assignment: CDR1 MNHEY and CDR2 SMNVEV (reference sequence). Trimming shortened V by 3 bases and J by 0 bases, and 5 bases separated the two germline ends. This CDR3 contains 13 residues.